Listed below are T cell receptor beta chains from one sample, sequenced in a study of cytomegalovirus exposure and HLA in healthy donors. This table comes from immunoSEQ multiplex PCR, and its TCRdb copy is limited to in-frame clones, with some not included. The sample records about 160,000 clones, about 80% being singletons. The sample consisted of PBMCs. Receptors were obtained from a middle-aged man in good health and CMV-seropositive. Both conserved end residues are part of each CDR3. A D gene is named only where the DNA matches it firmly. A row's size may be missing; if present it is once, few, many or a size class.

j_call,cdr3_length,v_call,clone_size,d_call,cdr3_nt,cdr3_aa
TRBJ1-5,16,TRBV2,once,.,TGTGCCAGCAGTGGTGGGGGGGATTGGCGCAATCAGCCCCAGCATTTT,CASSGGGDWRNQPQHF
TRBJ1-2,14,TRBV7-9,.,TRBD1,TGTGCCAGCAGCCAGGGGGGAGGAAGGAATGGCTACACCTTC,CASSQGGGRNGYTF
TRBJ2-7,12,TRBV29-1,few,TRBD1,TGCAGCGTAGTCGACAGGGCCCACGAGCAGTACTTC,CSVVDRAHEQYF
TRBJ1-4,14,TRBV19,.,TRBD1,TGTGCCAGCCAGGGACAGACAACTAATGAAAAACTGTTTTTT,CASQGQTTNEKLFF
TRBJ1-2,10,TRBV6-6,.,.,TGTGCCAGCAGTCATCTAGGCTACACCTTC,CASSHLGYTF
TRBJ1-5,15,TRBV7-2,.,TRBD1,TGTGCCAGCAGCTCCGCCCTTGACAGGGCCCAGCCCCAGCATTTT,CASSSALDRAQPQHF
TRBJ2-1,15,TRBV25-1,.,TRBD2,TGTGCCAGCATGTTATTGTCTAGCGGCTACAATGAGCAGTTCTTC,CASMLLSSGYNEQFF
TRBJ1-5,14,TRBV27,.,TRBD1,TGTGCCAGCAGCCCTAGACAGGGAGATCAGCCCCAGCATTTT,CASSPRQGDQPQHF
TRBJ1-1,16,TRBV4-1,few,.,TGCGCCAGCAGCCCGGGGAGTCCGGGCCGTAGCACTGAAGCTTTCTTT,CASSPGSPGRSTEAFF
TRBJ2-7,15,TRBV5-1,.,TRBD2,TGCGCCAGCAGCGGGTTGGGGGGGAACTCCTACGAGCAGTACTTC,CASSGLGGNSYEQYF
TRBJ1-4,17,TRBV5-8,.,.,TGTGCCAGCAGCTTCTGGGCCCGCACGCGCATTAATGAAAAACTGTTTTTT,CASSFWARTRINEKLFF
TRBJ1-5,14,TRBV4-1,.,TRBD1,TGCGCCAGCAGCCCACAACAGGGGCATCAGCCCCAGCATTTT,CASSPQQGHQPQHF
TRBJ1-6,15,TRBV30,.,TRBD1,TGTGCCTGCACACCTCAAACAGGGGATTATTCACCCCTCCACTTT,CACTPQTGDYSPLHF
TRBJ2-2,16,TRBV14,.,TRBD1,TGTGCCAGCAGCCAAGTTTCCAGGGGGCGGACCGGGGAGCTGTTTTTT,CASSQVSRGRTGELFF
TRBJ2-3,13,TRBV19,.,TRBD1,TGTGCCAGTAGTGGGATACAGGGGGATACGCAGTATTTT,CASSGIQGDTQYF
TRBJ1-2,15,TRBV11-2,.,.,TGTGCCAGCAGCTTAGCTCGAGAATACGTCGCTGGCTACACCTTC,CASSLAREYVAGYTF
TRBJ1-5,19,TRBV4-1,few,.,TGCGCCAGCAGCCGGGGGAGGGGGATACAAACTTATAGCAATCAGCCCCAGCATTTT,CASSRGRGIQTYSNQPQHF
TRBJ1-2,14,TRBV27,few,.,TGTGCCAGCAGTCCCGGGGGAAGCAACTATGGCTACACCTTC,CASSPGGSNYGYTF
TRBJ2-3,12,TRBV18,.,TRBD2,TGTGCCAGCTCACCAACGACGGGGGGGCAGTATTTT,CASSPTTGGQYF
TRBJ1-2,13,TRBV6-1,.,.,TGTGCCAGCAGTGAATCGGGGGACGGAGGCTACACCTTC,CASSESGDGGYTF
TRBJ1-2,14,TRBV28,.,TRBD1,TGTGCCAGCAGTCGGACAGGGGAGGCCTATGGCTACACCTTC,CASSRTGEAYGYTF
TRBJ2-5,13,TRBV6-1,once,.,TGTGCCAGCAGTCAGACTAGGAGAGAGACCCAGTACTTC,CASSQTRRETQYF
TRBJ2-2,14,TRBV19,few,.,TGTGCCAGTAGCCGGGGAGCGAACACCGGGGAGCTGTTTTTT,CASSRGANTGELFF
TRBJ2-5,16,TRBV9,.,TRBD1,TGTGCCAGCAGCGTCCGGCCCGGGACAGGGAAAGAGACCCAGTACTTC,CASSVRPGTGKETQYF
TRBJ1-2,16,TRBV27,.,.,TGTGCCAGCAGTTTAGAGTCAACGCGGGGTTACTATGGCTACACCTTT,CASSLESTRGYYGYTF